This TCR beta chain was found in a study of blood T cell repertoires in COVID-19. As for the study in general: The United States, Italy and Spain were the sources of the acute and convalescent COVID-19 samples. PBMCs, B-cell-depleted T cells, or T cells were the source of the cDNA or gDNA that made up the material.

In the authors' methods: Amplification of reference gene primers was used by the study to estimate nucleated cell counts. The method was immunoSEQ multiplex PCR; TCRdb's version includes in-frame clones alone and lacks a portion of them. V, J and clone size reflect that table, while D and trimming were determined from the DNA. This table has about 70,000 clones, over 70% appearing once. V was trimmed by 1 base and J by 2 bases, leaving 9 bases between them. Germline values: CDR1 SGHTA, CDR2 FQGNSA. The CDR3 spans 14 residues. This sequence originates from a man in his 70s who had recovered from COVID-19. Source material: peripheral blood. The chain has TRBV7-2 and TRBJ2-7; D is undetermined. The CDR3 sequence is CASSLVASTYEQYF. CDR3 nucleotides: TGTGCCAGCAGCTTAGTAGCCTCCACCTACGAGCAGTACTTC.